This TCR beta chain was observed in a study of blood T cell repertoires in COVID-19. At the level of the study: Acute and convalescent COVID-19 samples came from the United States, Italy and Spain.

TCRdb's copy holds only in-frame clones and misses some; the assay was immunoSEQ multiplex PCR. The table has under 100,000 clones, 78% seen once; the top ten hold just over 35%. Germline CDR1 and CDR2: SGHNT and YYREEE (reference sequence). CDR3 size: 15 residues. J lost 3 bases, V lost 0 bases, and 6 bases had no gene match. The material sequenced was peripheral blood. The V gene is TRBV5-4, the J gene TRBJ2-7, with 7 positions matching TRBD1. The receptor comes from a man aged 55 to 70 with COVID-19, enrolled during active disease. In DNA form, the CDR3 reads TGTGCCAGCAGCTTGGGACAGGGATCATTCTACGAGCAGTACTTC. It translates to CASSLGQGSFYEQYF.